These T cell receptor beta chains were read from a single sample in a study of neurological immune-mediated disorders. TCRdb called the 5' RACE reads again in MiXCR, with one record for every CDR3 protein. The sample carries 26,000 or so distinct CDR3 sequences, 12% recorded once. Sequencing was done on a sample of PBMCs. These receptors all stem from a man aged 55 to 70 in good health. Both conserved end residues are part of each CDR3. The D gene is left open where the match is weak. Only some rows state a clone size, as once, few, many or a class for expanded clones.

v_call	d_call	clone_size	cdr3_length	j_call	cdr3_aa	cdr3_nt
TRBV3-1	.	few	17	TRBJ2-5	CASQEDVGGPWIETQYF	TGTGCCAGCCAAGAGGACGTCGGAGGGCCCTGGATAGAGACCCAGTACTTC
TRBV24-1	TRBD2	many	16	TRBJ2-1	CATSASGGYKANEQFF	TGTGCCACCAGTGCCTCGGGGGGTTACAAGGCCAATGAGCAGTTCTTC
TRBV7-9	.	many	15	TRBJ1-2	CANSPPGLSPYGYTF	TGTGCCAACTCCCCCCCGGGTCTCTCGCCCTATGGCTACACCTTC
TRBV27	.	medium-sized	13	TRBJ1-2	CASSLSSTAGYTF	TGTGCCAGCAGTTTATCGAGTACTGCCGGCTACACCTTC
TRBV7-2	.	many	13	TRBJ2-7	CASSPGDNYEQYF	TGTGCCAGCAGCCCCGGGGACAACTACGAGCAGTACTTC
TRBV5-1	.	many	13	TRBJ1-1	CASSSNLNTEAFF	TGCGCCAGCAGCTCTAACTTGAACACTGAAGCTTTCTTT
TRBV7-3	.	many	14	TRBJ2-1	CASSPVAGYNEQFF	TGTGCCAGCAGTCCAGTAGCCGGCTACAATGAGCAGTTCTTC
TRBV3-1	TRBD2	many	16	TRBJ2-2	CASSHSGRAMVGELFF	TGTGCCAGCAGCCATAGCGGGAGGGCCATGGTCGGGGAGCTGTTTTTT
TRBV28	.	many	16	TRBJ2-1	CASSLVAENKNNEQFF	TGTGCCAGCAGTTTAGTGGCCGAAAATAAAAACAATGAGCAGTTCTTC
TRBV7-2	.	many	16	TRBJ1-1	CASSLSGARGNTEAFF	TGTGCCAGCAGCTTATCGGGCGCCAGGGGTAACACTGAAGCTTTCTTT
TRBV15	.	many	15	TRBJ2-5	CATSTPRGFRETQYF	TGTGCCACCAGCACCCCGCGCGGTTTTCGGGAGACCCAGTACTTC
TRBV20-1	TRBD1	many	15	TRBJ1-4	CSARINRGSVEKLFF	TGCAGTGCTAGGATAAACAGGGGGTCGGTTGAAAAACTGTTTTTT
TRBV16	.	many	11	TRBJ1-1	CASSQDTVSFF	TGTGCCAGCAGCCAAGACACTGTATCTTTCTTT
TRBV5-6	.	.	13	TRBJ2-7	CANSFHLRDEQYF	TGTGCCAACAGCTTTCACCTCCGCGACGAGCAGTATTTC
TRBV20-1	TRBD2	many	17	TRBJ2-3	CSATSRGLAASTDTQYF	TGCAGTGCTACTTCGAGGGGACTAGCGGCTAGCACAGATACGCAGTATTTT
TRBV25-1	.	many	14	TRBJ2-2	CASNSDLFTGELFF	TGTGCCAGTAACTCCGATCTATTTACCGGGGAGCTGTTTTTT
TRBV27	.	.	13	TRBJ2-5	CASRITRGETQYF	TGTGCCAGCAGAATTACTCGGGGCGAGACCCAGTACTTC
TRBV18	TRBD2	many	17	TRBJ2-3	CASSSGVAGSSTDTQYF	TGTGCCAGCTCATCCGGAGTAGCGGGCTCTAGCACAGATACGCAGTATTTT
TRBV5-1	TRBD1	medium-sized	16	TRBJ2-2	CASYHAGTGDTGELFF	TGCGCCAGTTACCACGCCGGGACAGGTGACACCGGGGAGCTGTTTTTT